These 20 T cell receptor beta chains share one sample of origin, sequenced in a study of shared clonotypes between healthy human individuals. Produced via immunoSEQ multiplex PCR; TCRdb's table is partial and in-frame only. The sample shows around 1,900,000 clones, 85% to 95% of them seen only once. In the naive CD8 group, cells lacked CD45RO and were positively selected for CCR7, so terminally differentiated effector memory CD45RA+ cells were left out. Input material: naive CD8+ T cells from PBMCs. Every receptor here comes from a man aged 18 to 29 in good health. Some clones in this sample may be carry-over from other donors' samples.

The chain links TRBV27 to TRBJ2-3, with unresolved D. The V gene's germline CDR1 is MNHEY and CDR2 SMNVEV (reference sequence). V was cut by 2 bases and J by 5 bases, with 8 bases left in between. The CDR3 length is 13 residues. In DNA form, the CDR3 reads TGTGCCAGCAGTTTAAGGGCTGTAGATACGCAGTATTTT. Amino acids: CASSLRAVDTQYF.

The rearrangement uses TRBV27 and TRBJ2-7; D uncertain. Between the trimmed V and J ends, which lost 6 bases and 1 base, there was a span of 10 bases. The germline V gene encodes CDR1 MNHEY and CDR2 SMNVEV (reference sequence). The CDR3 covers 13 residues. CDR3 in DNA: TGTGCCAGCAGCCGGCCGTTTTCCTACGAGCAGTACTTC. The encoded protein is CASSRPFSYEQYF.

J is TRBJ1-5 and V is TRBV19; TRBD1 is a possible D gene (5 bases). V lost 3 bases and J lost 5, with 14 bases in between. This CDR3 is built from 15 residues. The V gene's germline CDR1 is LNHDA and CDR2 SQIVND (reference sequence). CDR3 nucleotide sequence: TGTGCCAGTAGTATGGGAGTGGCGGGGGATCAGCCCCAGCATTTT. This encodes CASSMGVAGDQPQHF. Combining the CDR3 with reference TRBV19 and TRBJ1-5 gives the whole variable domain DGGITQSPKYLFRKEGQNVTLSCEQNLNHDAMYWYRQDPGQGLRLIYYSQIVNDFQKGDIAEGYSVSREKKESFPLTVTSAQKNPTAFYLCASSMGVAGDQPQHFGDGTRLSIL.

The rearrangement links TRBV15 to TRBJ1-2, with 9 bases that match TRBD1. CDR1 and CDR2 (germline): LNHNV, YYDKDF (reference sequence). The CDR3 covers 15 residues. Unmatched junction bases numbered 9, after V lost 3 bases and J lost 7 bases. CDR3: CATSSRDRARGGYTF. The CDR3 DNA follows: TGTGCCACCAGCAGCCGGGACAGGGCAAGGGGTGGCTACACCTTC.

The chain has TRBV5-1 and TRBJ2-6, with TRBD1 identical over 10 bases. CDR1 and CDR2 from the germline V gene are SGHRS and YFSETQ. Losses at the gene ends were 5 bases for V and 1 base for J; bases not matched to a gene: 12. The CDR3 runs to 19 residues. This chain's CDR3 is CASRHTSGTGESGANVLTF. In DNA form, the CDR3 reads TGCGCCAGCAGACATACCTCCGGGACAGGGGAATCTGGGGCCAACGTCCTGACTTTC.

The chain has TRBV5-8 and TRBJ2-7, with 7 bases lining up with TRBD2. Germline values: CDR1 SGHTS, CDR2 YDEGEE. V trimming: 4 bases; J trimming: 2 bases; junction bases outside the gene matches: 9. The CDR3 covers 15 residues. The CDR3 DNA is TGTGCCAGCAGCCCGAAGCGGGACCGAGCCTACGAGCAGTACTTC. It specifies CASSPKRDRAYEQYF.

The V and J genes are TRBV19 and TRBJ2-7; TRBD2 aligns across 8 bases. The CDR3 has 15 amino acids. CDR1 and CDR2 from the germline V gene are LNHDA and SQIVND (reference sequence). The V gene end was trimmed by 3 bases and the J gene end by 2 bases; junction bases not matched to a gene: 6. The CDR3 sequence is CASSITSGGTYEQYF. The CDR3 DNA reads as TGTGCCAGTAGTATTACCAGCGGGGGCACCTACGAGCAGTACTTC.

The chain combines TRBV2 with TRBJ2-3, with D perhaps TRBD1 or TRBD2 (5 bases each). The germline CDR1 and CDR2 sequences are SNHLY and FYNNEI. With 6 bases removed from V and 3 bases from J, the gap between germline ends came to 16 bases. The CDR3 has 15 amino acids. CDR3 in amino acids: CASSPGPSPTDTQYF. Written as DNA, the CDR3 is TGTGCCAGCAGCCCGGGACCTTCGCCGACAGATACGCAGTATTTT.

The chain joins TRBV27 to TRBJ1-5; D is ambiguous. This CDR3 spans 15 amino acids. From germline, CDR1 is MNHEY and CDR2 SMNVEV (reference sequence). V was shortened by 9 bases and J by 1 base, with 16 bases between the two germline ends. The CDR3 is CARERQDGSNQPQHF. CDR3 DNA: TGTGCCAGGGAACGCCAAGACGGAAGCAATCAGCCCCAGCATTTT.

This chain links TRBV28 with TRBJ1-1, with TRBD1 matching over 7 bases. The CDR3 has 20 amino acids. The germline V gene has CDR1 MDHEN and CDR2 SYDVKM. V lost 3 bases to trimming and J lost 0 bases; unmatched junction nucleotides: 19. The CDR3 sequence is CASSFRPFDSPGGVNTEAFF. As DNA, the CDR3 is TGTGCCAGCAGTTTTCGCCCCTTCGACAGTCCAGGGGGAGTGAACACTGAAGCTTTCTTT.

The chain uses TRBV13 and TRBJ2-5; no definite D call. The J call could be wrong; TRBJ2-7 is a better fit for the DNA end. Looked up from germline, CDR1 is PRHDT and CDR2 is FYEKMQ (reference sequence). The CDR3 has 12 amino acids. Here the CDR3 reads CASSHGRYEQYF. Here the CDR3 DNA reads TGTGCCAGCAGCCACGGACGGTACGAGCAGTACTTC.

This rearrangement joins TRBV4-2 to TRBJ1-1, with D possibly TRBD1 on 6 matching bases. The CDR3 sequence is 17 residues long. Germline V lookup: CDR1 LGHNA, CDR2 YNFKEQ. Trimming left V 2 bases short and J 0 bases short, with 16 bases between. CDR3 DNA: TGTGCCAGCAGCCAACCGTGGGGGGGGGCGATGAACACTGAAGCTTTCTTT. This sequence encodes CASSQPWGGAMNTEAFF.

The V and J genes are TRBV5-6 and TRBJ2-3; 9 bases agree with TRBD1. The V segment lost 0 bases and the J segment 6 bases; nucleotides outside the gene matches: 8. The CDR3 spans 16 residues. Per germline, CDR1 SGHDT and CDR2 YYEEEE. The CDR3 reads CASSLAAGTGIDTQYF. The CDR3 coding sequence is TGTGCCAGCAGCTTGGCGGCCGGGACAGGGATCGATACGCAGTATTTT.

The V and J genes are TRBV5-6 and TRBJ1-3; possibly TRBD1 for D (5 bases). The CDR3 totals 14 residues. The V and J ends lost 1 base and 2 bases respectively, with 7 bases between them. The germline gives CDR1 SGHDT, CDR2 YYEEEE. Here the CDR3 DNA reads TGTGCCAGCAGCTTGATCAGGGCTGGAAACACCATATATTTT. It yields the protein CASSLIRAGNTIYF. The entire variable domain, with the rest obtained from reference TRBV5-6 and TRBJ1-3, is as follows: DAGVTQSPTHLIKTRGQQVTLRCSPKSGHDTVSWYQQALGQGPQFIFQYYEEEERQRGNFPDRFSGHQFPNYSSELNVNALLLGDSALYLCASSLIRAGNTIYFGEGSWLTVV.

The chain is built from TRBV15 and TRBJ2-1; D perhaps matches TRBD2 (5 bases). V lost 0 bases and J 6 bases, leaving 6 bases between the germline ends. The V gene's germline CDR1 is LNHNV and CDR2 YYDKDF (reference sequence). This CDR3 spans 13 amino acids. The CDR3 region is CATSRDGGNEQFF. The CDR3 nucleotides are TGTGCCACCAGCAGAGATGGAGGCAATGAGCAGTTCTTC.

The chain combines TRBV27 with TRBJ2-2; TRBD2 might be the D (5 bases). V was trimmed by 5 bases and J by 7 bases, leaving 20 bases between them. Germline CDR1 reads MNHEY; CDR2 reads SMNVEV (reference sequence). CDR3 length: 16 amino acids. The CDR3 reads CASSLASGSLGGELFF. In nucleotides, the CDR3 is TGTGCCAGCAGTCTAGCCTCCGGGTCCCTCGGCGGGGAGCTGTTTTTT.

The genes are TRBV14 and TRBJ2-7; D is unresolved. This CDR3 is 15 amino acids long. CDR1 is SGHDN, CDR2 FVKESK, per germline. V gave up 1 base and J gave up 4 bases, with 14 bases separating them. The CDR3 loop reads CASSQGPRSEYEQYF. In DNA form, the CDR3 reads TGTGCCAGCAGCCAAGGTCCAAGGTCGGAATACGAGCAGTACTTC. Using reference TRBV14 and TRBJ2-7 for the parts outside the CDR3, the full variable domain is EAGVTQFPSHSVIEKGQTVTLRCDPISGHDNLYWYRRVMGKEIKFLLHFVKESKQDESGMPNNRFLAERTGGTYSTLKVQPAELEDSGVYFCASSQGPRSEYEQYFGPGTRLTVT.

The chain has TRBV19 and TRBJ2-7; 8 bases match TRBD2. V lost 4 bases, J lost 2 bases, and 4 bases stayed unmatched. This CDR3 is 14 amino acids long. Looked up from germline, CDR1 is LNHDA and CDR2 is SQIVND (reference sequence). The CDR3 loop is CASSTGAGAYEQYF. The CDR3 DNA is TGTGCCAGTAGTACCGGAGCGGGAGCCTACGAGCAGTACTTC.

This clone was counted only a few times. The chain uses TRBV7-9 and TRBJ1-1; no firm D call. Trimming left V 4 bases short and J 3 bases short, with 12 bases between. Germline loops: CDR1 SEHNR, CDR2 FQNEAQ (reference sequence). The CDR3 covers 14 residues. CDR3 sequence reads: CASSWRERDTEAFF. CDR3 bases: TGTGCCAGCAGCTGGAGGGAGAGGGACACTGAAGCTTTCTTT. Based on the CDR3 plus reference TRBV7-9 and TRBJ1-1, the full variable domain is DTGVSQNPRHKITKRGQNVTFRCDPISEHNRLYWYRQTLGQGPEFLTYFQNEAQLEKSRLLSDRFSAERPKGSFSTLEIQRTEQGDSAMYLCASSWRERDTEAFFGQGTRLTVV.

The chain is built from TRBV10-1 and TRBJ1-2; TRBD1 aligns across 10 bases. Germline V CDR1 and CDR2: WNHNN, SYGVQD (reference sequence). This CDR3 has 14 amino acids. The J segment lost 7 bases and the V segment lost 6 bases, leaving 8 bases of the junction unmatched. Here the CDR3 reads CASSAGTGVSGYTF. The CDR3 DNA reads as TGCGCCAGCAGCGCCGGGACAGGGGTTTCTGGCTACACCTTC.